This TCR beta chain was retrieved from a study of cytomegalovirus exposure and HLA in healthy donors. Trimming at V came to 6 bases and at J to 5 bases, leaving 6 bases not matched to a gene. The CDR3 has 14 residues. Germline V gives CDR1 ENHRY, CDR2 SYGVKD. Vbeta (60) and Jbeta (13) primers were used in the PCR. Clones were read by immunoSEQ multiplex PCR, and TCRdb kept only the in-frame ones, dropping some. The sample yields some 120,000 clones, roughly 78% seen once. The clonotype comes from a woman aged 40 to 50 in good health and CMV-seronegative. The chain carries TRBV10-3 and TRBJ2-5; 10 positions match TRBD2. The sample was PBMCs. CDR3: CAISPSGRRETQYF. DNA for the CDR3: TGTGCCATCAGCCCTAGCGGGAGAAGGGAGACCCAGTACTTC.